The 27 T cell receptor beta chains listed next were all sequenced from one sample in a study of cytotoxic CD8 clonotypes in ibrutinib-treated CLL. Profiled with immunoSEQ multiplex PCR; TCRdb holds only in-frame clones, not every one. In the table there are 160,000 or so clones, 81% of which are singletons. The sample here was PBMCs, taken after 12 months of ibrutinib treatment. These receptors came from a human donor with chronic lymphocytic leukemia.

In DNA form, the CDR3 reads TGTGCCAGCAGTAACGGACAGGCTTACACTGAAGCTTTCTTT. Its translation: CASSNGQAYTEAFF. This chain uses TRBV6-5 with TRBJ1-1, with 7 positions matching TRBD1. CDR3 length: 14 amino acids. The V and J ends lost 5 bases and 3 bases, in that order; junction bases with no gene match: 6. Germline values: CDR1 MNHEY, CDR2 SVGAGI.

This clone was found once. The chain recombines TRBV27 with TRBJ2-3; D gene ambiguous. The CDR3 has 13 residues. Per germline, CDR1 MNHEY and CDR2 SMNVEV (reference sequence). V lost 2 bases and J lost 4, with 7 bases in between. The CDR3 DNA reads TGTGCCAGCAGTTTAAAACTCTCAGATACGCAGTATTTT. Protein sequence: CASSLKLSDTQYF.

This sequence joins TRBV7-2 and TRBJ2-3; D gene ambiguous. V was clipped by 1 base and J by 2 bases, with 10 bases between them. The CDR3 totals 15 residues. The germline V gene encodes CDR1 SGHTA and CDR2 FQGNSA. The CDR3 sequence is CASSLVSPATDTQYF. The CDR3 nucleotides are TGTGCCAGCAGCTTAGTCTCACCCGCCACAGATACGCAGTATTTT.

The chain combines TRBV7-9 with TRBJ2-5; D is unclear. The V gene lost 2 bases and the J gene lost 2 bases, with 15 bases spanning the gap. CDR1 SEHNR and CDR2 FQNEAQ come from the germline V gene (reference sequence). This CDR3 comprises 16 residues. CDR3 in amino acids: CASSLLLNRIQETQYF. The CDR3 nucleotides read TGTGCCAGCAGCTTACTGCTGAACAGAATTCAAGAGACCCAGTACTTC. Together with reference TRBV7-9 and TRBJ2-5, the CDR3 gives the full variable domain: DTGVSQNPRHKITKRGQNVTFRCDPISEHNRLYWYRQTLGQGPEFLTYFQNEAQLEKSRLLSDRFSAERPKGSFSTLEIQRTEQGDSAMYLCASSLLLNRIQETQYFGPGTRLLVL.

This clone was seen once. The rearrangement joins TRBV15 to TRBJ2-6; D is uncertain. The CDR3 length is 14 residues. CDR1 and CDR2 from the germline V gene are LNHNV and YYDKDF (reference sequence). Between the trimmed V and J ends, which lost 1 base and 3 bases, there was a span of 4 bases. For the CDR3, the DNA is TGTGCCACCAGCAGAGCTGGTGGGGCCAACGTCCTGACTTTC. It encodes CATSRAGGANVLTF.

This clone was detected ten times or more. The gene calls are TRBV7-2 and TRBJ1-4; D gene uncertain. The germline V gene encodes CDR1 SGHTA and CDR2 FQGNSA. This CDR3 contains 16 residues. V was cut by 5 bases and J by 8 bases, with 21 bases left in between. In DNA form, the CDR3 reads TGTGCCAGCAGCCCCCCGTCTTCGGTGGGTACGGAAAAACTGTTTTTT. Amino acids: CASSPPSSVGTEKLFF. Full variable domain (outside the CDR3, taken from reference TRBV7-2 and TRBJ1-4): GAGVSQSPSNKVTEKGKDVELRCDPISGHTALYWYRQSLGQGLEFLIYFQGNSAPDKSGLPSDRFSAERTGGSVSTLTIQRTQQEDSAVYLCASSPPSSVGTEKLFFGSGTQLSVL.

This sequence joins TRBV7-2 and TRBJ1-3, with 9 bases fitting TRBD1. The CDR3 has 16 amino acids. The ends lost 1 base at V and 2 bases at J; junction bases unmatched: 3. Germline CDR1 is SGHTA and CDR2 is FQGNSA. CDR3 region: CASSLGGTGPGNTIYF. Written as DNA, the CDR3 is TGTGCCAGCAGCTTAGGGGGGACAGGGCCTGGAAACACCATATATTTT.

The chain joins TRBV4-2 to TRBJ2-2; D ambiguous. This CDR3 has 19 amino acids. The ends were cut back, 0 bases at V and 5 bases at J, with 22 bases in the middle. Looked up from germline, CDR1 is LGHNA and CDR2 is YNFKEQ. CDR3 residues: CASSQDLVGMWIKTGELFF. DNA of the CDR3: TGTGCCAGCAGCCAAGATCTCGTAGGGATGTGGATTAAGACCGGGGAGCTGTTTTTT.

The CDR3 is CASSIRVSTDTQYF. CDR3 bases: TGTGCCAGTAGTATTAGGGTATCCACAGATACGCAGTATTTT. The chain recombines TRBV19 with TRBJ2-3; D unclear. The CDR3 has 14 amino acids. The germline V gene has CDR1 LNHDA and CDR2 SQIVND (reference sequence). V was pared by 3 bases and J by 2 bases, with 9 bases between.

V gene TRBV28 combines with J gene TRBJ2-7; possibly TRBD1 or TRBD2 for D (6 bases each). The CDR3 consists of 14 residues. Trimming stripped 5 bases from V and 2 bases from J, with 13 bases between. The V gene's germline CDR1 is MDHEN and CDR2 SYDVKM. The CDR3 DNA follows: TGTGCCAGCAGTGGGTGGGGGGCCACCTACGAGCAGTACTTC. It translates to CASSGWGATYEQYF.

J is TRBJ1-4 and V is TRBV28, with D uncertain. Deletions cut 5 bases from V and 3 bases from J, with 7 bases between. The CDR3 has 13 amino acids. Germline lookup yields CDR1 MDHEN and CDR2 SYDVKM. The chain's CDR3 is CASSTQSNEKLFF. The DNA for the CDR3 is TGTGCCAGCAGTACCCAGTCTAATGAAAAACTGTTTTTT.

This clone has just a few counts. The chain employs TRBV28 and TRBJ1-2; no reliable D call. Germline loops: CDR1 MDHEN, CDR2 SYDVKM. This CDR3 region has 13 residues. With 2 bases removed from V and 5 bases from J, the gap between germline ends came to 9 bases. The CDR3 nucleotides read TGTGCCAGCAGTTTAGCACAAGTATATGGCTACACCTTC. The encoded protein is CASSLAQVYGYTF.

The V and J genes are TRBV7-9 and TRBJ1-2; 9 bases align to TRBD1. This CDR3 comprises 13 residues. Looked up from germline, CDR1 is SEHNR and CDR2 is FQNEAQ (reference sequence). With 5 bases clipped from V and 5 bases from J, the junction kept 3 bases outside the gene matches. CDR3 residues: CASSAGQGYGYTF. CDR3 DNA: TGTGCCAGCAGCGCAGGACAGGGGTATGGCTACACCTTC.

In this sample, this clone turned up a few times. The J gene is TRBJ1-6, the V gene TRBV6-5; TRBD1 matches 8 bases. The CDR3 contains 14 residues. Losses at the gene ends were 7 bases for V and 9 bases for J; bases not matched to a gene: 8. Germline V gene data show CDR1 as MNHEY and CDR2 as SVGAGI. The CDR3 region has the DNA TGTGCCAGCACCCCCGGCAGGGGGCTTTCACCCCTCCACTTT. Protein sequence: CASTPGRGLSPLHF.

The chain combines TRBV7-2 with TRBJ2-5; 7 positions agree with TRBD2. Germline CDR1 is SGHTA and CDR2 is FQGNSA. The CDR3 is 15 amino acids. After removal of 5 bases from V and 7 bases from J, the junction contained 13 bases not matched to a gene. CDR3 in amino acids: CASSEGEGWIGTQYF. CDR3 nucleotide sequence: TGTGCCAGCAGCGAAGGGGAGGGATGGATTGGGACCCAGTACTTC.

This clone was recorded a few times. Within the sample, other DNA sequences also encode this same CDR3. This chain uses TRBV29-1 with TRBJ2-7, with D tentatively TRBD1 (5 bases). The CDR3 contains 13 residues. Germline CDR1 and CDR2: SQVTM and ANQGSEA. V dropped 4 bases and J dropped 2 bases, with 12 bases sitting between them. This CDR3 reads CSVGSDRAYEQYF. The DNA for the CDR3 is TGCAGCGTTGGGTCCGACAGAGCCTACGAGCAGTACTTC.

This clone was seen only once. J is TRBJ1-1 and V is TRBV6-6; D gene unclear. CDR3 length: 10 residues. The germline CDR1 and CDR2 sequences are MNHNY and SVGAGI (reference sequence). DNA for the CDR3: TGTGCATTGGGTATCACTGAAGCTTTCTTT. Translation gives CALGITEAFF.

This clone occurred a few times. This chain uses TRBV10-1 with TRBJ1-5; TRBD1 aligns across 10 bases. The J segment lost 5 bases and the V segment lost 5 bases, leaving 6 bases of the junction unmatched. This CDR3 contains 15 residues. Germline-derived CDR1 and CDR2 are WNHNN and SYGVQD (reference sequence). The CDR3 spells CASSLGQGFDQPQHF. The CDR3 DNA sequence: TGCGCCAGCAGTTTGGGACAGGGGTTCGATCAGCCCCAGCATTTT.

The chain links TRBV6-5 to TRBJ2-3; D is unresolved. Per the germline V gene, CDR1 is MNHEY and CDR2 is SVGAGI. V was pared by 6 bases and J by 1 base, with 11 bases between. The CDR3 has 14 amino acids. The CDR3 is CASRSRSGTDTQYF. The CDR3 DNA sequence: TGTGCCAGCAGGTCGCGCTCAGGCACAGATACGCAGTATTTT.

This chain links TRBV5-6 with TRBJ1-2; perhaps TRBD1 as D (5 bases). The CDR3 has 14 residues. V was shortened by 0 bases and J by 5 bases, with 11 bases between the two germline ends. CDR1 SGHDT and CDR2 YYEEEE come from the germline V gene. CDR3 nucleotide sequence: TGTGCCAGCAGCTTGGGACAGAGTTTGTATGGCTACACCTTC. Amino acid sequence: CASSLGQSLYGYTF.

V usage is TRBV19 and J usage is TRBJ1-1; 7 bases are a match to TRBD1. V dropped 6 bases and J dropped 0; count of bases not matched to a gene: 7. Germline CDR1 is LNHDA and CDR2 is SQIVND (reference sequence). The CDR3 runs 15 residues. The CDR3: CASRTIGQVNTEAFF. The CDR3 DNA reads TGTGCCAGTAGAACCATCGGACAGGTGAACACTGAAGCTTTCTTT.

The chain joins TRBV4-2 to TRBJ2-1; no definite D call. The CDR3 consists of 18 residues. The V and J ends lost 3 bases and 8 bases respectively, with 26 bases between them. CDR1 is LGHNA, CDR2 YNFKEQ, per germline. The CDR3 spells CASSQDFQAVKDVDEQFF. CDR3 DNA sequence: TGTGCCAGCAGCCAGGATTTTCAGGCAGTCAAAGATGTAGATGAGCAGTTCTTC.

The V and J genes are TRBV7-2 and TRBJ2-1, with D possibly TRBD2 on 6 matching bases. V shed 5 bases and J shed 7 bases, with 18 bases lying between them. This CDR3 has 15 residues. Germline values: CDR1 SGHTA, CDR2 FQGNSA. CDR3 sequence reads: CASSPDAGMRNEQFF. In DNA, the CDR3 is TGTGCCAGCAGCCCGGACGCGGGGATGCGGAATGAGCAGTTCTTC.

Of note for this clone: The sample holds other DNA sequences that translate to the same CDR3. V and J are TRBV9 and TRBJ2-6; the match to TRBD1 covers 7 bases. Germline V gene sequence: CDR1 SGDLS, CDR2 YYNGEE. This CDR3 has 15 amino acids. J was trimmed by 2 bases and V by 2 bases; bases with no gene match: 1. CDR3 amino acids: CASSVTGAGANVLTF. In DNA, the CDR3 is TGTGCCAGCAGCGTTACAGGGGCTGGGGCCAACGTCCTGACTTTC.

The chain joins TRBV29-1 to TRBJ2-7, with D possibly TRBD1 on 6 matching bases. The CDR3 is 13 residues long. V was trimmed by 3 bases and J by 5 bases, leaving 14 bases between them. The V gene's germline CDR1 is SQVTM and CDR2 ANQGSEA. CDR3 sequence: CSVDRAGVNEQYF. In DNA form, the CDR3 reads TGCAGCGTTGATAGGGCAGGGGTGAACGAGCAGTACTTC.

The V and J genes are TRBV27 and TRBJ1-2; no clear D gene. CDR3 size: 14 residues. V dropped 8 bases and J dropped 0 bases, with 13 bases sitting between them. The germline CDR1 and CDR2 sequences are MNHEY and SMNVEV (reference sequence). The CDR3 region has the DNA TGTGCCAGCTGCTGCAGACAAACTAACTATGGCTACACCTTC. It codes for CASCCRQTNYGYTF.

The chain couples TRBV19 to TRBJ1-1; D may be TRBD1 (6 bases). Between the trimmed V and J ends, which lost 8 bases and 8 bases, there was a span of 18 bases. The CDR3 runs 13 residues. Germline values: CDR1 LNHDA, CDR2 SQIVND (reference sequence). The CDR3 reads CASGKGGTKEAFF. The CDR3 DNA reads TGTGCCAGTGGGAAGGGGGGGACTAAAGAAGCTTTCTTT.